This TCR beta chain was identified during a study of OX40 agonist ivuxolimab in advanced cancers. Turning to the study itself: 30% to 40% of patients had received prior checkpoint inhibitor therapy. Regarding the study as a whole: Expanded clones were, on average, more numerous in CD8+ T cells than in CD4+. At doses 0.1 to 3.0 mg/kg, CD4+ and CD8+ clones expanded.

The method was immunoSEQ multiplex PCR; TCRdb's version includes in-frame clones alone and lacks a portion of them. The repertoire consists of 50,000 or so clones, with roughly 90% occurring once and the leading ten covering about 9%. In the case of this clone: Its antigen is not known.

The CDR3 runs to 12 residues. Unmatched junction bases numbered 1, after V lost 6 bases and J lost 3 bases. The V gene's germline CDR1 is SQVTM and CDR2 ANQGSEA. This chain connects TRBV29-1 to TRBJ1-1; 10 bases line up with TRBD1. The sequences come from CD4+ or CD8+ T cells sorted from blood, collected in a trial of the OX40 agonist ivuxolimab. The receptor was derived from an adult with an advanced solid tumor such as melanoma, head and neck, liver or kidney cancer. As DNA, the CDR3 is TGCAGCGTGGGACAGGGGTACACTGAAGCTTTCTTT. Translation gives CSVGQGYTEAFF.